This T cell receptor (beta chain) was captured in a study of OX40 agonist ivuxolimab in advanced cancers. Turning to this clone: The target antigen is unknown.

The data were produced by immunoSEQ multiplex PCR, yet TCRdb's version contains in-frame clones alone and is incomplete. This sample yields about 25,000 clones, of which approximately 81% are seen a single time; about a quarter belongs to the top ten. CDR3 size: 13 residues. Germline V gene data show CDR1 as MDHEN and CDR2 as SYDVKM. The V end was cut by 5 bases, the J end by 6 bases, with 10 bases between. Study-level results: Partly responding patients at 0.1-3.0 mg/kg showed some of the smallest clonal expansion. More expanded clones were found, on average, in CD8+ than in CD4+ T cells. Normalized expansion of T-cell clones was also low for some nonresponders.

Blood sampling was done at baseline, cycle 4 day 1, and cycle 7 day 1. The V gene is TRBV28, the J gene TRBJ2-2, with a tentative D call TRBD2 (7 bases). Sample: CD4+ or CD8+ T cells sorted from blood, taken in a trial of the OX40 agonist ivuxolimab. The sequence was obtained from an adult with an advanced solid tumor such as melanoma, head and neck, liver or kidney cancer. For the CDR3, the DNA is TGTGCCAGCAGTCCGGGGGGCGCCGGGGAGCTGTTTTTT. Residues: CASSPGGAGELFF.